These 5 T cell receptor beta chains share one sample of origin, sequenced in a study of T cell responses to AZD1222 COVID-19 vaccine (dated by TCRdb to the early 2020s). The sample's time point, from its label and the paper: about 28 days (+/-7) after the second vaccine dose. The sample's treatment or condition, from its label and the paper: meningococcal conjugate vaccine given as trial control. The library relied on the immunoSEQ multiplex PCR assay. Entries here come from immuneACCESS through TCRdb and include only in-frame sequences with V and J called. Some clones fail to appear in such tables; in the studies checked, an unresolved V gene covers under half of the shortfall, and the cause of the remainder is unknown. This sample is represented by 200,000 to 250,000 clones; roughly 94% of them were singletons. The ten most abundant clones make up approximately 1.5% of the sample. The sample here was peripheral blood, taken 28 days after the second dose of the MenACWY control vaccine. The receptor set was obtained from an adult who received the MenACWY meningococcal vaccine as a control.

The chain links TRBV5-5 to TRBJ1-5, with TRBD1 matching over 9 bases. Looked up from germline, CDR1 is SGHKS and CDR2 is YYEKEE (reference sequence). Germline trimming cut 0 bases from V and 3 bases from J; bases unmatched to any gene: 4. The CDR3 length is 16 residues. The CDR3 is CASSLAWTGVNQPQHF. The CDR3 nucleotides are TGTGCCAGCAGCTTGGCCTGGACAGGGGTCAATCAGCCCCAGCATTTT.

This clone has just a few counts. The rearrangement joins TRBV4-1 to TRBJ2-7; tentative D call: TRBD2 (5 bases). Germline V gene lookup returns CDR1 MGHRA and CDR2 YSYEKL. V lost 1 base to trimming and J lost 3 bases, with 13 bases between them. The CDR3 spans 15 residues. This CDR3 reads CASSQVIGELYEQYF. The CDR3 DNA sequence: TGCGCCAGCAGCCAAGTAATCGGGGAACTCTACGAGCAGTACTTC.

About this clone: This sample also contains other DNA sequences that code for the same CDR3. The DNA of the CDR3 is TGTGCCAGCAGTTTACAAGCTAACTATGGCTACACCTTC. It translates to CASSLQANYGYTF. The V gene is TRBV12-3 or TRBV12-4, the J gene TRBJ1-2; D gene ambiguous. V was pared by 2 bases and J by 0 bases, with 4 bases between. The CDR3 sequence is 13 residues long.

The chain combines TRBV9 with TRBJ1-1, with D tentatively TRBD1 (5 bases). The CDR3 is 16 residues long. Germline CDR1 and CDR2: SGDLS and YYNGEE. V was trimmed by 1 base and J by 4 bases, leaving 17 bases between them. CDR3 sequence reads: CASSVIVAGGFTEAFF. The CDR3 nucleotides are TGTGCCAGCAGCGTAATCGTAGCGGGGGGATTCACTGAAGCTTTCTTT.

V and J are TRBV5-6 and TRBJ1-5, with 7 bases aligning to TRBD1. The CDR3 spans 14 residues. The germline CDR1 and CDR2 sequences are SGHDT and YYEEEE. The J segment lost 6 bases and the V segment lost 4 bases, leaving 7 bases of the junction unmatched. CDR3 region: CASSHRTGLQPQHF. CDR3 in DNA: TGTGCCAGCAGCCATAGGACAGGACTTCAGCCCCAGCATTTT.